Listed here are 31 T cell receptor beta chains from one sample, sequenced in a study of siplizumab effects on memory and regulatory T cells. Assay used: immunoSEQ multiplex PCR; TCRdb lists only in-frame clones, some missing. The sample records 85,000 to 130,000 clones, 90% to 95% being singletons. What was sequenced was Tregs sorted from blood. All receptors come from a human donor in good health.

The V gene is TRBV7-6, the J gene TRBJ2-3; 9 bases line up with TRBD2. Germline trimming cut 3 bases from V and 10 bases from J; bases unmatched to any gene: 11. The CDR3 has 15 amino acids. Looked up from germline, CDR1 is SGHVS and CDR2 is FNYEAQ. CDR3 DNA: TGTGCCAGCAGCTTGTTGGTAGCGGGAGATGTTGCGCAGTATTTT. Its translation: CASSLLVAGDVAQYF. The full variable domain, with the rest looked up from reference TRBV7-6 and TRBJ2-3, is GAGVSQSPRYKVTKRGQDVALRCDPISGHVSLYWYRQALGQGPEFLTYFNYEAQQDKSGLPNDRFSAERPEGSISTLTIQRTEQRDSAMYRCASSLLVAGDVAQYFGPGTRLTVL.

This clone appeared once. The chain links TRBV6-5 to TRBJ1-6; no clear D. Per the germline V gene, CDR1 is MNHEY and CDR2 is SVGAGI. V was cut by 2 bases and J by 10 bases, with 9 bases left in between. The CDR3 spans 13 residues. The CDR3 DNA follows: TGTGCCAGCAGTTACGCTTCTGACTCACCCCTCCACTTT. This encodes CASSYASDSPLHF.

The rearrangement uses TRBV7-2 and TRBJ1-2; a possible D gene is TRBD1 (6 bases). Germline CDR1 SGHTA, CDR2 FQGNSA. The V gene lost 5 bases and the J gene lost 6 bases, with 16 bases spanning the gap. The CDR3 is made up of 14 amino acids. The CDR3 nucleotides read TGTGCCAGCAGCCGGACTTGGAGGACAGATGGCTACACCTTC. Its translation is CASSRTWRTDGYTF. Full variable domain (rest looked up from reference TRBV7-2 and TRBJ1-2): GAGVSQSPSNKVTEKGKDVELRCDPISGHTALYWYRQSLGQGLEFLIYFQGNSAPDKSGLPSDRFSAERTGGSVSTLTIQRTQQEDSAVYLCASSRTWRTDGYTFGSGTRLTVV.

The V and J genes are TRBV9 and TRBJ1-2; D is ambiguous. Germline CDR1 SGDLS, CDR2 YYNGEE. This CDR3 is 15 amino acids long. The V end lost 0 bases, the J end lost 7 bases, and 16 bases lay between the germline ends. CDR3 sequence (DNA): TGTGCCAGCAGCGTAGGAAGTCGGCAGGTCGCTGGCTACACCTTC. Its protein is CASSVGSRQVAGYTF.

J is TRBJ2-1 and V is TRBV11-1; possible D gene TRBD1, 5 bases. This CDR3 is built from 15 residues. Germline CDR1 and CDR2: SGHAT and FQDESV (reference sequence). V lost 6 bases and J lost 8, with 20 bases in between. DNA of the CDR3: TGTGCCAGCAGTTCACAACCGGACATCTGGGATGAGCAGTTCTTC. This codes for CASSSQPDIWDEQFF. Variable domain in full (rest from reference TRBV11-1 and TRBJ2-1): EAEVAQSPRYKITEKSQAVAFWCDPISGHATLYWYRQILGQGPELLVQFQDESVVDDSQLPKDRFSAERLKGVDSTLKIQPAELGDSAMYLCASSSQPDIWDEQFFGPGTRLTVL.

The rearrangement links TRBV7-3 to TRBJ2-3, with 7 bases matching TRBD2. The CDR3 extends over 15 amino acids. Looked up from germline, CDR1 is SGHTA and CDR2 is FQGTGA. The V segment lost 3 bases and the J segment 0 bases; nucleotides outside the gene matches: 3. CDR3 sequence (DNA): TGTGCCAGCAGCTTGAGCGGGATGAGCACAGATACGCAGTATTTT. Translated: CASSLSGMSTDTQYF.

This clone has a single count. The chain combines TRBV4-1 with TRBJ2-1, with D perhaps matching TRBD1 (6 bases). V was pared by 4 bases and J by 2 bases, with 15 bases between. Germline CDR1 and CDR2: MGHRA and YSYEKL. The CDR3 spans 16 residues. CDR3 sequence: CASSRSGQRAYNEQFF. In DNA form, the CDR3 reads TGCGCCAGCAGCCGGTCTGGACAGAGAGCCTACAATGAGCAGTTCTTC.

The V and J genes are TRBV7-9 and TRBJ2-5; 9 positions agree with TRBD1. With V trimmed by 5 bases and J by 2 bases, 6 bases remained unmatched. This CDR3 is built from 15 residues. Germline V gene lookup returns CDR1 SEHNR and CDR2 FQNEAQ (reference sequence). The CDR3 protein is CASSPSDRGQETQYF. The CDR3, as DNA: TGTGCCAGCAGCCCCTCGGACAGGGGACAAGAGACCCAGTACTTC.

This sequence joins TRBV4-1 and TRBJ2-2; 13 positions match TRBD2. The CDR3 runs 17 residues. J was trimmed by 0 bases and V by 4 bases; bases with no gene match: 2. The germline V gene has CDR1 MGHRA and CDR2 YSYEKL. The CDR3 region is CASSRGLAGSNTGELFF. DNA of the CDR3: TGCGCCAGCAGCCGGGGACTAGCGGGATCGAACACCGGGGAGCTGTTTTTT.

J is TRBJ2-5 and V is TRBV6-4, with 7 bases that match TRBD1. CDR1 is MRHNA, CDR2 SNTAGT, per germline. J gave up 0 bases and V 6 bases, and 10 bases lay outside the gene matches. The CDR3 is made up of 16 amino acids. CDR3 bases: TGTGCCAGCAGCTCCCGGGACAGAGAGTACCAAGAGACCCAGTACTTC. This encodes CASSSRDREYQETQYF.

The chain combines TRBV2 with TRBJ2-3, with 7 bases aligning to TRBD1. CDR3 length: 16 amino acids. Germline CDR1 is SNHLY and CDR2 is FYNNEI. V was pared by 2 bases and J by 0 bases, with 5 bases of the junction left unmatched. The CDR3 DNA reads TGTGCCAGCAGTGAAATAGGACAGGCTAGCACAGATACGCAGTATTTT. This gives the protein CASSEIGQASTDTQYF.

The chain links TRBV7-9 to TRBJ2-7; TRBD1 aligns across 8 bases. CDR1 is SEHNR, CDR2 FQNEAQ, per germline (reference sequence). The CDR3 totals 15 residues. The V gene end was trimmed by 5 bases and the J gene end by 2 bases; junction bases not matched to a gene: 8. The CDR3 nucleotides are TGTGCCAGCAGCCCCGACTGGGACAGGACCTACGAGCAGTACTTC. Translating it yields CASSPDWDRTYEQYF.

Only a few counts were recorded for this clone. The chain joins TRBV2 to TRBJ1-4; D ambiguous. Trimming cost V 9 bases and J 0 bases, with 11 bases left between them. The CDR3 is 14 amino acids. CDR1 is SNHLY and CDR2 is FYNNEI in the germline V gene. CDR3 in amino acids: CASTGRATNEKLFF. CDR3 nucleotide sequence: TGTGCCAGTACTGGAAGGGCAACTAATGAAAAACTGTTTTTT.

This chain uses TRBV5-3 with TRBJ2-7; D not certain. TRBV5-3 is sorted into the ORF group, with uncertain function. CDR3 length: 10 residues. V was cut by 1 base and J by 6 bases, with 2 bases left in between. The CDR3 loop reads CARSLLEQYF. CDR3 nucleotides: TGTGCCAGAAGCTTGCTCGAGCAGTACTTC.

This chain's CDR3 is CASSVTGAPNNEQFF. The CDR3 DNA reads as TGTGCCAGCAGCGTTACCGGGGCCCCCAACAATGAGCAGTTCTTC. This chain uses TRBV9 with TRBJ2-1; the D call may be TRBD1 or TRBD2 (5 bases each). V was shortened by 2 bases and J by 5 bases, with 14 bases between the two germline ends. Per the germline V gene, CDR1 is SGDLS and CDR2 is YYNGEE. There are 15 residues in the CDR3.

This chain uses TRBV5-1 with TRBJ2-1, with 15 bases matching TRBD2. The junction had 6 bases not matched to a gene; V was cut back by 4 bases and J by 4 bases. Germline-derived CDR1 and CDR2 are SGHRS and YFSETQ. This CDR3 is built from 17 residues. CDR3 protein: CASSPGLAGGLYNEQFF. The CDR3 bases are TGCGCCAGCAGCCCGGGACTAGCGGGAGGTCTATACAATGAGCAGTTCTTC.

Here the CDR3 reads CASSSQGQGTEAFF. Written as DNA, the CDR3 is TGTGCCAGCTCGTCACAGGGTCAGGGCACTGAAGCTTTCTTT. The genes are TRBV18 and TRBJ1-1; D is possibly TRBD1 (6 bases). CDR3 length: 14 residues. Germline loops: CDR1 KGHSH, CDR2 LQKENI. With 6 bases removed from V and 4 bases from J, the gap between germline ends came to 15 bases. Drawing the rest from reference TRBV18 and TRBJ1-1, the complete variable domain is NAGVMQNPRHLVRRRGQEARLRCSPMKGHSHVYWYRQLPEEGLKFMVYLQKENIIDESGMPKERFSAEFPKEGPSILRIQQVVRGDSAAYFCASSSQGQGTEAFFGQGTRLTVV.

This rearrangement joins TRBV28 to TRBJ1-1; D is uncertain. Trimming removed 6 bases from V and 4 bases from J, with 9 bases in between. The CDR3 is 12 residues long. Germline CDR1 and CDR2: MDHEN and SYDVKM. CDR3 in amino acids: CASRPGRTEAFF. In DNA form, the CDR3 reads TGTGCCAGCAGGCCGGGCCGCACTGAAGCTTTCTTT.

The chain uses TRBV6-6 and TRBJ1-1; maybe TRBD1 (6 bases). This CDR3 contains 15 residues. V was pared by 7 bases and J by 0 bases, with 15 bases between. Germline V lookup: CDR1 MNHNY, CDR2 SVGAGI (reference sequence). In DNA, the CDR3 is TGTGCCAGCAACGGGCGGGGGGCGCTGAACACTGAAGCTTTCTTT. Translation gives CASNGRGALNTEAFF.

This clone is labeled medium-sized. Other DNA sequences in the same sample also yield this CDR3. This rearrangement joins TRBV28 to TRBJ2-5; D is possibly TRBD1 or TRBD2 (6 bases each). Trimming removed 5 bases from V and 8 bases from J, with 24 bases in between. Looked up from germline, CDR1 is MDHEN and CDR2 is SYDVKM. This CDR3 has 16 amino acids. The CDR3 bases are TGTGCCAGCAGTGCCCGGGGGCAGCTCAAGAGAGTAACCCAGTACTTC. Amino acid sequence: CASSARGQLKRVTQYF.

This chain links TRBV7-6 with TRBJ2-7; possibly TRBD2 for D (6 bases). The V end lost 4 bases, the J end lost 7 bases, and 14 bases lay between the germline ends. Per the germline V gene, CDR1 is SGHVS and CDR2 is FNYEAQ. This CDR3 comprises 13 residues. The CDR3: CASSYRDFGEQYF. In DNA form, the CDR3 reads TGTGCCAGCAGCTATAGGGACTTCGGGGAGCAGTACTTC.

This chain joins TRBV10-3 and TRBJ1-1; no reliable D call. Trimming cost V 3 bases and J 0 bases, with 8 bases left between them. The CDR3 has 14 residues. Germline CDR1 ENHRY, CDR2 SYGVKD. The CDR3 spells CAISEDIMNTEAFF. As DNA, the CDR3 is TGTGCCATCAGTGAAGACATAATGAACACTGAAGCTTTCTTT.

This chain joins TRBV4-1 and TRBJ2-1; D may be TRBD1 or TRBD2 (5 bases each). V was trimmed by 1 base and J by 9 bases, leaving 22 bases between them. CDR1 is MGHRA and CDR2 is YSYEKL in the germline V gene. CDR3 size: 17 residues. The CDR3 coding sequence is TGCGCCAGCAGCCAAGCCCGTGGAAGGGGACCGGTGGCTGAGCAGTTCTTC. Encoded protein: CASSQARGRGPVAEQFF.

The rearrangement uses TRBV9 and TRBJ1-3; 7 bases are shared with TRBD1. Germline V CDR1 and CDR2: SGDLS, YYNGEE. V was pared by 3 bases and J by 4 bases, with 7 bases of the junction left unmatched. The length of the CDR3 is 15 residues. CDR3 in amino acids: CASSAQGGSGNTIYF. CDR3 DNA: TGTGCCAGCAGCGCCCAGGGGGGCTCCGGAAACACCATATATTTT.

Note on this clone: One end of the junction does not line up with germline, which may come from a read error. The chain links TRBV7-7 to TRBJ2-5; TRBD1 aligns across 9 bases. The length of the CDR3 is 15 residues. Germline V gene lookup returns CDR1 SSHAT and CDR2 FNYEAQ (reference sequence). CDR3 nucleotides: TGTGCTAGCAGCCGCGGGACAGGGCTTAGGGAGACCCAGTACTTC. The encoded protein is CASSRGTGLRETQYF.

This rearrangement joins TRBV6-1 to TRBJ1-3; D possibly corresponds to TRBD1 (5 bases). Germline V lookup: CDR1 MNHNS, CDR2 SASEGT. The V gene lost 8 bases and the J gene lost 0 bases, with 14 bases spanning the gap. The CDR3 is 15 amino acids. The DNA of the CDR3 is TGTGCCAGCGCTTTGGGGGTGTCCTCTGGAAACACCATATATTTT. Protein: CASALGVSSGNTIYF.

This chain connects TRBV12-5 to TRBJ2-3; D uncertain. The CDR3 has 13 residues. Between the trimmed V and J ends, which lost 7 bases and 3 bases, there was a span of 11 bases. Germline V lookup: CDR1 LGHNT, CDR2 FRNRAP. The CDR3 coding sequence is TGTGCTAGTGCCCCTCTTGGGACAGATACGCAGTATTTT. Its protein product is CASAPLGTDTQYF.

The gene calls are TRBV19 and TRBJ2-1; D is undetermined. CDR3 length equals 15 residues. V was pared by 5 bases and J by 4 bases, with 15 bases between. Germline V gene sequence: CDR1 LNHDA, CDR2 SQIVND (reference sequence). CDR3 sequence reads: CASSAPSDGYNEQFF. The CDR3 nucleotides read TGTGCCAGTAGTGCGCCCTCAGACGGTTACAATGAGCAGTTCTTC.

The chain has TRBV7-2 and TRBJ2-2; the D is unclear. The CDR3 runs to 12 residues. Trimming stripped 2 bases from V and 6 bases from J, with 4 bases between. Germline CDR1 SGHTA, CDR2 FQGNSA. The CDR3 DNA reads TGTGCCAGCAGCTTATTAGCCGGGGAGCTGTTTTTT. Residues: CASSLLAGELFF.

The chain employs TRBV5-1 and TRBJ2-6; D is uncertain. The CDR3 consists of 18 residues. The germline V gene encodes CDR1 SGHRS and CDR2 YFSETQ. Trimming cost V 4 bases and J 0 bases, with 17 bases left between them. The CDR3 spells CASSPRLARSSGANVLTF. CDR3 nucleotides: TGCGCCAGCAGCCCCCGTTTGGCCCGGAGCTCTGGGGCCAACGTCCTGACTTTC.

DNA for the CDR3: TGTGCCAGTAAGGCAGGGACGAACACTGAAGCTTTCTTT. It encodes CASKAGTNTEAFF. The V call is TRBV19, the J call TRBJ1-1; D might be TRBD1 (5 bases). This CDR3 contains 13 residues. Germline V gene data show CDR1 as LNHDA and CDR2 as SQIVND (reference sequence). V was cut by 7 bases and J by 1 base, with 10 bases left in between.